These 7 T cell receptor beta chains were sequenced from one sample in a study of blood T cell repertoires in COVID-19. TCRdb's table, derived via immunoSEQ multiplex PCR, lists solely in-frame clones and lacks some. This sample has 300,000 or so clones, with around 84% found just once. The sequencing sample was made of PBMCs or T cells enriched from blood (not recorded which). Receptors were obtained from a young woman who had recovered from COVID-19.

The rearrangement uses TRBV27 and TRBJ1-1; TRBD1 matches 9 bases. The CDR3 loop spans 14 amino acids. Trimming removed 6 bases from V and 3 bases from J; junction bases left unmatched: 5. The germline V gene has CDR1 MNHEY and CDR2 SMNVEV (reference sequence). CDR3 DNA sequence: TGTGCCAGCAGCCGGACAGGGGTGGACACTGAAGCTTTCTTT. Protein sequence: CASSRTGVDTEAFF.

The chain employs TRBV6-1 and TRBJ1-6, with a weak D call TRBD1 (6 bases). The CDR3 length is 15 residues. With 2 bases removed from V and 7 bases from J, the gap between germline ends came to 12 bases. Germline CDR1 is MNHNS and CDR2 is SASEGT. The CDR3 here is CASSEQGQKNSPLHF. Written as DNA, the CDR3 is TGTGCCAGCAGTGAACAAGGACAGAAAAATTCACCCCTCCACTTT.

The genes are TRBV6-5 and TRBJ1-2, with a tentative D call TRBD1 (5 bases). The V end lost 0 bases, the J end lost 3 bases, and 11 bases lay between the germline ends. CDR1 and CDR2 (germline): MNHEY, SVGAGI. The CDR3 runs 15 residues. CDR3 protein: CASSYSGGNDYGYTF. Written as DNA, the CDR3 is TGTGCCAGCAGTTACTCGGGGGGTAACGACTATGGCTACACCTTC.

J is TRBJ1-2 and V is TRBV4-1, with 8 positions matching TRBD1. The CDR3 contains 16 residues. Germline trimming cut 0 bases from V and 4 bases from J; bases unmatched to any gene: 7. Germline V gives CDR1 MGHRA, CDR2 YSYEKL. CDR3 bases: TGCGCCAGCAGCCAAGATAGGGCCAGGGGGCCCTATGGCTACACCTTC. This translates into CASSQDRARGPYGYTF.

The rearrangement links TRBV27 to TRBJ1-2, with D maybe TRBD1 (5 bases). This CDR3 comprises 13 residues. Germline CDR1 MNHEY, CDR2 SMNVEV (reference sequence). V was shortened by 3 bases and J by 6 bases, with 11 bases between the two germline ends. DNA of the CDR3: TGTGCCAGCAGTTTTCAGGGCGGTGATGGCTACACCTTC. Translation gives CASSFQGGDGYTF.

The CDR3 DNA is TGTGCCAGCAGTTCCTCCGGGACAGCTACCTACGAGCAGTACTTC. Residues: CASSSSGTATYEQYF. The chain has TRBV28 and TRBJ2-7; TRBD1 agrees at 7 bases. Germline V gene sequence: CDR1 MDHEN, CDR2 SYDVKM. This CDR3 spans 15 amino acids. V lost 4 bases, J lost 2 bases, and 8 bases stayed unmatched.

V usage is TRBV2 and J usage is TRBJ2-5, with D tentatively TRBD2 (5 bases). This CDR3 region has 16 residues. In germline, CDR1 is SNHLY, CDR2 FYNNEI. The V end was cut by 2 bases, the J end by 8 bases, with 21 bases between. The CDR3 nucleotides are TGTGCCAGCAGTGAAAACCCCATACGCGTTGGAGGTACCCAGTACTTC. Translation gives CASSENPIRVGGTQYF.